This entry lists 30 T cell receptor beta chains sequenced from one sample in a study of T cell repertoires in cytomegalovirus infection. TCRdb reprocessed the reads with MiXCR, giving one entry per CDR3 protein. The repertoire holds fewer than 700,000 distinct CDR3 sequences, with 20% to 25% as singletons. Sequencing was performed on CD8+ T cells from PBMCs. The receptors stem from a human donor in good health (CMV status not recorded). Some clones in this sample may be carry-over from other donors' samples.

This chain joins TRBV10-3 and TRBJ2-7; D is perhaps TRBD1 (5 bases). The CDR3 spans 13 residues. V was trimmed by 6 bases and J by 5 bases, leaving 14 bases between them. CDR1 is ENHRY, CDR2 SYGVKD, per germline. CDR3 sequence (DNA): TGTGCCATCAGCCCAACAGGATCCCACGAGCAGTACGTC. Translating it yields CAISPTGSHEQYV.

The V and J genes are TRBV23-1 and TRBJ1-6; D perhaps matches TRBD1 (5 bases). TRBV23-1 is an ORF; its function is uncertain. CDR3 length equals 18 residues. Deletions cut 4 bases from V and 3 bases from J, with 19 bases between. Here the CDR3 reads CASSPRGRADGYNSPLHF. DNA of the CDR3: TGCGCCAGCAGTCCCCGGGGCAGGGCGGACGGCTATAATTCACCCCTCCACTTT.

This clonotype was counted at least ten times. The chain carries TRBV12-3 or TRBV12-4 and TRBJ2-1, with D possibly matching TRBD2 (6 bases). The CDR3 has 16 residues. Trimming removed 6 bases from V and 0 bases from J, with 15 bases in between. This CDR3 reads CASSDGSGSSYNEQFF. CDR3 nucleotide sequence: TGTGCCAGCAGCGACGGGAGTGGTTCCTCCTACAATGAGCAGTTCTTC.

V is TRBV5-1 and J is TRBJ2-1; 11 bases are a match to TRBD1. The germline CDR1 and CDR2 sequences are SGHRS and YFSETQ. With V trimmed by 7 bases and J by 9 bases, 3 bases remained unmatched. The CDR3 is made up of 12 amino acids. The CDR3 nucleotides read TGCGCCAGCGGACAGGGGGCATTTGAGCAGTTCTTC. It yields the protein CASGQGAFEQFF.

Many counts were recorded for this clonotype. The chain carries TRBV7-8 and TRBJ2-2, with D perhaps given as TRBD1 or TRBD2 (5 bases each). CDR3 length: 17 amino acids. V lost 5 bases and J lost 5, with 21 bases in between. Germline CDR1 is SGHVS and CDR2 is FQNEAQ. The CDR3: CASSTLGARVETGELFF. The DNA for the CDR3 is TGTGCCAGCAGCACCCTCGGGGCCAGGGTAGAAACCGGGGAGCTGTTTTTT.

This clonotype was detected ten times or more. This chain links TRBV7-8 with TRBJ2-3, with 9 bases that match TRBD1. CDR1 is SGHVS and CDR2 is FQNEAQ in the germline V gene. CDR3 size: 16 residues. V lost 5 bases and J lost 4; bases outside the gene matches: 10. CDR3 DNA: TGTGCCAGCAGCACCCCGGGACAGGGTAGCGCAGATACGCAGTATTTT. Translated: CASSTPGQGSADTQYF.

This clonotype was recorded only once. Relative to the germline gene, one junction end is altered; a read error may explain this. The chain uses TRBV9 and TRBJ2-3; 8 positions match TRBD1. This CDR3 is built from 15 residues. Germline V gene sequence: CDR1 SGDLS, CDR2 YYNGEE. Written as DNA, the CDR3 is TGTGCCAGCAGCGTGACAGGGGTGAGCGCAGATACGCTGTATTTT. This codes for CASSVTGVSADTLYF.

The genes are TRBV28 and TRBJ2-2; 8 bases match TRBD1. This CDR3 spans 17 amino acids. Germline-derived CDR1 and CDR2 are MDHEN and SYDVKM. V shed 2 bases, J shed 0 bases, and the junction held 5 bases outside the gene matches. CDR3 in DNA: TGTGCCAGCAGTTTAGGGACAGGCCGATCGAACACCGGGGAGCTGTTTTTT. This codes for CASSLGTGRSNTGELFF.

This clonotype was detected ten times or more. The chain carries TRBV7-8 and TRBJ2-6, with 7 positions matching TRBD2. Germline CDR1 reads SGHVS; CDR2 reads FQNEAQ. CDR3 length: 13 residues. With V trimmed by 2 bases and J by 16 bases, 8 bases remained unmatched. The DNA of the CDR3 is TGTGCCAGCAGCTTAAGCACACGGGGGGTTCTGACTTTC. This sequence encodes CASSLSTRGVLTF.

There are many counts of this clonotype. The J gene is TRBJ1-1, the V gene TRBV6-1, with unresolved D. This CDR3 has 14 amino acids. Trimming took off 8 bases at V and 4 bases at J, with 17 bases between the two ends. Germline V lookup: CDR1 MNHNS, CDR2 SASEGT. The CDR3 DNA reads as TGTGCCAGCGGCGGGAATGGATTGGGCACTGAAGCTTTCTTT. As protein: CASGGNGLGTEAFF.

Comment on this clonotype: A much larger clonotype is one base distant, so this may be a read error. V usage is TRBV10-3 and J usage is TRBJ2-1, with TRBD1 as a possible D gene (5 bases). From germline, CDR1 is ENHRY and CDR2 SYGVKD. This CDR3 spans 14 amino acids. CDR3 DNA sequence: TGTGCCATCAGTATGGACATGACCTACAATGAGCTGTTCTTC. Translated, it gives CAISMDMTYNELFF.

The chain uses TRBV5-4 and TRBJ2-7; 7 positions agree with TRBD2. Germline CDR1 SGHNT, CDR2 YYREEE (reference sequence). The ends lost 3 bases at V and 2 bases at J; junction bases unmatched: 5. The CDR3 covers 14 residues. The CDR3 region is CASSSAGLAYEQYF. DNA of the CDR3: TGTGCCAGCAGCTCTGCCGGACTAGCCTACGAGCAGTACTTC. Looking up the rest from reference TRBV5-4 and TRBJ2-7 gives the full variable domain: ETGVTQSPTHLIKTRGQQVTLRCSSQSGHNTVSWYQQALGQGPQFIFQYYREEENGRGNFPPRFSGLQFPNYSSELNVNALELDDSALYLCASSSAGLAYEQYFGPGTRLTVT.

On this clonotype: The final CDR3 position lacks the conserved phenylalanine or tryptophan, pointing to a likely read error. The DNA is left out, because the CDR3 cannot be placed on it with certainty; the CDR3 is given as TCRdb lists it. The CDR3: CASSYGAATFL. J is TRBJ2-1 and V is TRBV6-2 or TRBV6-3; the table's D call of TRBD1 was not tested on the DNA. Counting both end residues, the CDR3 totals 11 amino acids. The germline gives CDR1 MNHEY, CDR2 SVGEGT.

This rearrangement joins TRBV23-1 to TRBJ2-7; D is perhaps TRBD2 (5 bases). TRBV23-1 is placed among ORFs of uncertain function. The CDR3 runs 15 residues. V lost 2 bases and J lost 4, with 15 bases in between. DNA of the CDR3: TGCGCCAGCAGTCAAGACCGAACGGGGATGTACGAGCAGTACGTC. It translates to CASSQDRTGMYEQYV.

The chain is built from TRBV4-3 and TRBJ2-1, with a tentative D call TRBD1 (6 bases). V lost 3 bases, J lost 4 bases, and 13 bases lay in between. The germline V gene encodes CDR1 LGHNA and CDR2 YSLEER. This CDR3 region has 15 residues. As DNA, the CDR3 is TGCGCCAGCAGCCAGCGGACAGTTACTTACAATGAGCAGTTCTTC. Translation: CASSQRTVTYNEQFF.

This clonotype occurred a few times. CDR3 bases: TGTGCCATCAGTGATGGGCAGCGATTCACAGATACGCAGTATTTT. Residues: CAISDGQRFTDTQYF. The chain couples TRBV10-3 to TRBJ2-3; D unresolved. V was trimmed by 3 bases and J by 2 bases, leaving 12 bases between them. CDR3 length: 15 residues. In germline, CDR1 is ENHRY, CDR2 SYGVKD.

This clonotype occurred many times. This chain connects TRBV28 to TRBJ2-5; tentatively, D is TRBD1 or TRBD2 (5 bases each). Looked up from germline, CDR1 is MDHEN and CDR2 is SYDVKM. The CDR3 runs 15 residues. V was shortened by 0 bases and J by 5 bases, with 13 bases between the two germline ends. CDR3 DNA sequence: TGTGCCAGCAGTTTATGGGCAGGGTCGGGGGAGACCCAGTACTTC. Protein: CASSLWAGSGETQYF.

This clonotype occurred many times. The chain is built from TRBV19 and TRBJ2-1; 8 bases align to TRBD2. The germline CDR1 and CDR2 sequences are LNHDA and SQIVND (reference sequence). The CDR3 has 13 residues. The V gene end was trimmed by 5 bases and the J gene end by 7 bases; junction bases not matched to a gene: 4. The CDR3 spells CASSPRGRNEQFF. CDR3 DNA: TGTGCCAGTAGTCCTCGCGGGAGGAATGAGCAGTTCTTC.

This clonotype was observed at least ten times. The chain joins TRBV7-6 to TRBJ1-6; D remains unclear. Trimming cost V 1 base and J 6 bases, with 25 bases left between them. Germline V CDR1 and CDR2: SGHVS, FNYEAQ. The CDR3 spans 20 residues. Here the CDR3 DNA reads TGTGCCAGCAGCTTAGAGCCCGGGCCACCACCTGCGGGTCCTAATTCACCCCTCCACTTT. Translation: CASSLEPGPPPAGPNSPLHF.

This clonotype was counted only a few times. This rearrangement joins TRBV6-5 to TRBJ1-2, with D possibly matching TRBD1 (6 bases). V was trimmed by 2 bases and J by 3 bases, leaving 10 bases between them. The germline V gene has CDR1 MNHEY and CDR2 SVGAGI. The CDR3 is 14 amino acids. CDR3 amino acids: CASSYNQGHYGYTF. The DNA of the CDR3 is TGTGCCAGCAGTTACAACCAGGGGCACTATGGCTACACCTTC.

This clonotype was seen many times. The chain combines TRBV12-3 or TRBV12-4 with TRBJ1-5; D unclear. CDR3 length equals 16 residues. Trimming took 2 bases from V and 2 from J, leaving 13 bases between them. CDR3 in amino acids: CASSLYSDPRNQPQHF. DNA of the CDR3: TGTGCCAGCAGTTTATATTCGGATCCCCGCAATCAGCCCCAGCATTTT.

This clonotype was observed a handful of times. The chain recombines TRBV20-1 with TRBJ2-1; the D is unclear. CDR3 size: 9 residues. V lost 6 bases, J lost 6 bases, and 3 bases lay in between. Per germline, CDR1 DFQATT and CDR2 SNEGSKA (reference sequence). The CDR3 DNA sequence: TGCAGTGCCACCAATGAGCAGTTCTTC. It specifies CSATNEQFF.

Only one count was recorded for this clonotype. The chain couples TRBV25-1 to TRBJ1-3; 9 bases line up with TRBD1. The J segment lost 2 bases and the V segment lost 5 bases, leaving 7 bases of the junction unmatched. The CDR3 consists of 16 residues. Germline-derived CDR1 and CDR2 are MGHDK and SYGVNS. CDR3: CASSLSTGGTGNTIYF. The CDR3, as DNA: TGTGCCAGCAGTCTGTCCACAGGGGGCACTGGAAACACCATATATTTT. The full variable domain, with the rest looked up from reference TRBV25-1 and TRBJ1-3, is EADIYQTPRYLVIGTGKKITLECSQTMGHDKMYWYQQDPGMELHLIHYSYGVNSTEKGDLSSESTVSRIRTEHFPLTLESARPSHTSQYLCASSLSTGGTGNTIYFGEGSWLTVV.

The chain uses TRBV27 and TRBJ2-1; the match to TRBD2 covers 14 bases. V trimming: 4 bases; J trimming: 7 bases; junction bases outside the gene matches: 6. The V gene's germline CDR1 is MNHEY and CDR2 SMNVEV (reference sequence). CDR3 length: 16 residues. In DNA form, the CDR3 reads TGTGCCAGCAGTTCCTTCCGACTAGCGGGGGGGAATGAGCAGTTCTTC. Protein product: CASSSFRLAGGNEQFF.

CDR3 amino acids: CASSQDSGGVEQYV. The CDR3 nucleotides are TGTGCCAGCAGCCAAGACTCCGGCGGCGTCGAGCAGTACGTC. The rearrangement uses TRBV3-1 and TRBJ2-7; D unresolved. Trimming removed 0 bases at V and 6 bases at J, with 12 bases between. Per the germline V gene, CDR1 is LGHDT and CDR2 is YNNKEL (reference sequence). The CDR3 is 14 amino acids.

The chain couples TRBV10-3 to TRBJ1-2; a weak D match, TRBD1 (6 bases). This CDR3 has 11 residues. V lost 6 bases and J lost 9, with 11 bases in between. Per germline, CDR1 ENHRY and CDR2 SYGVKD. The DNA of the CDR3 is TGTGCCATCAGAGGGGACATTAGCTACACCTTC. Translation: CAIRGDISYTF.

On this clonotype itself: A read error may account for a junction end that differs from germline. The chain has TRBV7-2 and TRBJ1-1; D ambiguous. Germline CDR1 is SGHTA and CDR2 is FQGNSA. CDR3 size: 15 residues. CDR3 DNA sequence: TGTGCCAACAGCTTAGGGTCCGGTGGTGGCACTGAAGCTTTCTTT. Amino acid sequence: CANSLGSGGGTEAFF. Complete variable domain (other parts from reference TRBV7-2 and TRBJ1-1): GAGVSQSPSNKVTEKGKDVELRCDPISGHTALYWYRQSLGQGLEFLIYFQGNSAPDKSGLPSDRFSAERTGGSVSTLTIQRTQQEDSAVYLCANSLGSGGGTEAFFGQGTRLTVV.

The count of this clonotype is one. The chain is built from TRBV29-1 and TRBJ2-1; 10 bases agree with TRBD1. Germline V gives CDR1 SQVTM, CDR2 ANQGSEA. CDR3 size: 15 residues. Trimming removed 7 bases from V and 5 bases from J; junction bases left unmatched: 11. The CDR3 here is CSASTGTGDDNEQFF. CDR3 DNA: TGCAGCGCCTCTACCGGGACAGGGGATGACAATGAGCAGTTCTTC.

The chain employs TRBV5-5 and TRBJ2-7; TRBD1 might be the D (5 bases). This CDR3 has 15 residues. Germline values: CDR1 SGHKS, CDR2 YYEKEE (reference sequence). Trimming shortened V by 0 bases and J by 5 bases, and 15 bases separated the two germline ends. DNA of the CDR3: TGTGCCAGCAGCTTGGGGGGCAGGGTACTGGACGAGCAGTACTTC. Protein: CASSLGGRVLDEQYF.

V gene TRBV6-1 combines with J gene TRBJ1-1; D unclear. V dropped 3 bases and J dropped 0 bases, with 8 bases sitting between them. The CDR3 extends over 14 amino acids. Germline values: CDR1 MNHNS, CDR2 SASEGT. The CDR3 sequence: CASSEWTLNTEAFF. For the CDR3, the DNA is TGTGCCAGCAGTGAGTGGACGCTGAACACTGAAGCTTTCTTT.